The present TCR beta chain was sequenced within a study of Ad26.COV2.S vaccination and SARS-CoV-2 variants. Findings and limits, study-wide: Spike-specific CD8+ and CD4+ T cell responses reportedly showed substantial breadth after vaccination.

This CDR3 has 14 residues. Trimming cost V 6 bases and J 3 bases, with 11 bases left between them. Germline loops: CDR1 MNHEY, CDR2 SVGAGI. This clone was counted once. Its antigen is not known. The treatment denotes: around 19 received Ad26.COV2.S at low or high dose, single or two shots; 5 received placebo; per-sample allocation not given. Vaccine and placebo recipients were sampled on day 63 after the first injection. An Ad26 vector expressing Wuhan-strain SARS-CoV-2 spike served as the vaccine. TCRdb's copy holds only in-frame clones and misses some; the assay was immunoSEQ multiplex PCR. The table records around 420,000 clones, roughly 88% of them present only once.

J is TRBJ2-2 and V is TRBV6-5, with D tentatively TRBD2 (7 bases). The specimen comprised peripheral blood, sampled in a trial of Ad26.COV2.S vaccine versus placebo. The TCR was taken from a person between 18 and 60 years old who received the Ad26.COV2.S COVID-19 vaccine or a placebo. The CDR3 nucleotides are TGTGCCAGCAGAGGGGGGGCGGACACCGGGGAGCTGTTTTTT. Translated, it gives CASRGGADTGELFF.